This TCR beta chain originates from a study of OX40 agonist ivuxolimab in advanced cancers. Study summary: From roughly 20 to 85 years was the age range, with a mean of around 60 years, and 65% to 90% were male.

This clone was found a few times. The antigen is not known. Measured with immunoSEQ multiplex PCR; TCRdb has only the in-frame clones, and not every one. The top ten clones hold approximately 12% of a sample with 36,000 or so clones, 65% to 80% of them seen once. V was shortened by 4 bases and J by 5 bases, with 12 bases between the two germline ends. The CDR3 runs to 14 residues. Looked up from germline, CDR1 is MGHRA and CDR2 is YSYEKL. Patients were excluded for autoimmune disease history or systemic immunosuppression. General observations from the study: Both blood CD4+ and CD8+ T cells showed clonal growth by week 6 at 0.1 to 3.0 mg/kg.

The sequencing here drew on CD4+ or CD8+ T cells sorted from blood, taken in a trial of the OX40 agonist ivuxolimab. This clonotype was sampled from an adult with an advanced solid tumor such as melanoma, head and neck, liver or kidney cancer. The J gene is TRBJ1-5, the V gene TRBV4-1, with D maybe TRBD1 (6 bases). This CDR3 reads CASSPSTGYQPQHF. The CDR3 DNA reads TGCGCCAGCAGCCCGTCGACAGGCTATCAGCCCCAGCATTTT.